Each of the 26 T cell receptor beta chains below was sequenced from the same sample in a study of blood T cell repertoires in COVID-19. Measured with immunoSEQ multiplex PCR; TCRdb has only the in-frame clones, and not every one. The sample consists of about 480,000 clones, 70% to 90% of them appearing once. Material for sequencing was PBMCs or T cells enriched from blood (not recorded which). Source of these receptors: a woman aged 35 to 49 who had recovered from COVID-19.

The CDR3 region is CASSPPSQGGNTEAFF. Here the CDR3 DNA reads TGTGCCAGCTCACCACCGTCCCAGGGAGGGAACACTGAAGCTTTCTTT. This rearrangement joins TRBV18 to TRBJ1-1; the D gene is possibly TRBD1 (5 bases). In germline, CDR1 is KGHSH, CDR2 LQKENI. V shed 0 bases and J shed 1 base, with 12 bases lying between them. This CDR3 has 16 residues.

The genes are TRBV3-1 (or the pseudogene TRBV3-2) and TRBJ2-1; 9 positions match TRBD2. V gave up 4 bases and J gave up 5 bases; unmatched junction bases: 0. This CDR3 is built from 13 residues. CDR1 LGHDT and CDR2 YNNKEL come from the germline V gene (reference sequence). CDR3 in DNA: TGTGCCAGCAGCCTAGCGGGGGACAATGAGCAGTTCTTC. Protein product: CASSLAGDNEQFF.

The chain links TRBV5-4 to TRBJ2-7; 9 nucleotides line up with TRBD1. Germline V CDR1 and CDR2: SGHNT, YYREEE (reference sequence). V trimming: 5 bases; J trimming: 5 bases; junction bases outside the gene matches: 5. This CDR3 spans 13 amino acids. DNA of the CDR3: TGTGCCAGCAGGGGGACAGGGCTCAACGAGCAGTACTTC. Translation gives CASRGTGLNEQYF.

V usage is TRBV7-2 and J usage is TRBJ2-2; D is unclear. The V end was cut by 0 bases, the J end by 6 bases, with 8 bases between. This CDR3 comprises 14 residues. CDR1 and CDR2 (germline): SGHTA, FQGNSA. The CDR3 DNA sequence: TGTGCCAGCAGCTTAGCGCGCGCTCCCGGGGAGCTGTTTTTT. It is translated as CASSLARAPGELFF. Variable domain in full (rest from reference TRBV7-2 and TRBJ2-2): GAGVSQSPSNKVTEKGKDVELRCDPISGHTALYWYRQSLGQGLEFLIYFQGNSAPDKSGLPSDRFSAERTGGSVSTLTIQRTQQEDSAVYLCASSLARAPGELFFGEGSRLTVL.

The chain employs TRBV7-2 and TRBJ2-7; 8 positions agree with TRBD1. Unmatched junction bases numbered 3, after V lost 1 base and J lost 1 base. Germline CDR1 is SGHTA and CDR2 is FQGNSA. CDR3 size: 15 residues. CDR3 bases: TGTGCCAGCAGCTTAGAACAGGGGGAGTCCTACGAGCAGTACTTC. Amino acids: CASSLEQGESYEQYF.

The V and J genes are TRBV5-5 and TRBJ2-1; D unresolved. The germline V and J ends were trimmed by 6 bases and 4 bases, with 14 bases remaining between them. This CDR3 spans 14 amino acids. The germline V gene encodes CDR1 SGHKS and CDR2 YYEKEE (reference sequence). CDR3: CASILRNPYNEQFF. In DNA, the CDR3 is TGTGCCAGCATCCTCAGGAACCCGTACAATGAGCAGTTCTTC.

CDR3: CASSPSGSRAETQYF. CDR3 bases: TGTGCCAGCAGTCCCAGCGGTTCGCGGGCAGAGACCCAGTACTTC. The genes are TRBV7-2 and TRBJ2-5, with D possibly being TRBD2 (5 bases). This CDR3 is built from 15 residues. The germline V gene encodes CDR1 SGHTA and CDR2 FQGNSA. Trimming stripped 6 bases from V and 4 bases from J, with 18 bases between.

J is TRBJ1-3 and V is TRBV19; 7 bases are shared with TRBD1. V gave up 4 bases and J gave up 1 base; unmatched junction bases: 10. The germline CDR1 and CDR2 sequences are LNHDA and SQIVND (reference sequence). The CDR3 consists of 17 residues. In DNA, the CDR3 is TGTGCCAGTAGTACTCGGGACAGACCCCAATCTGGAAACACCATATATTTT. Translation gives CASSTRDRPQSGNTIYF. Based on the CDR3 plus reference TRBV19 and TRBJ1-3, the full variable domain is DGGITQSPKYLFRKEGQNVTLSCEQNLNHDAMYWYRQDPGQGLRLIYYSQIVNDFQKGDIAEGYSVSREKKESFPLTVTSAQKNPTAFYLCASSTRDRPQSGNTIYFGEGSWLTVV.

This chain connects TRBV5-6 to TRBJ1-1; D ambiguous. CDR3 length: 15 residues. Looked up from germline, CDR1 is SGHDT and CDR2 is YYEEEE. V was pared by 3 bases and J by 4 bases, with 16 bases between. The CDR3 DNA is TGTGCCAGCAGCTGGCGTAGACCTGGAGGCACTGAAGCTTTCTTT. Its translation is CASSWRRPGGTEAFF.

This sequence joins TRBV5-1 and TRBJ2-1; D unresolved. V lost 1 base to trimming and J lost 6 bases, with 14 bases between them. The CDR3 totals 15 residues. CDR1 and CDR2 from the germline V gene are SGHRS and YFSETQ. The CDR3 is CASSLQATPPNEQFF. CDR3 DNA sequence: TGCGCCAGCAGCTTGCAAGCGACCCCGCCCAATGAGCAGTTCTTC.

The rearrangement uses TRBV20-1 and TRBJ2-1; D gene unclear. This CDR3 has 13 amino acids. Per the germline V gene, CDR1 is DFQATT and CDR2 is SNEGSKA (reference sequence). V lost 3 bases and J lost 3, with 9 bases in between. Written as DNA, the CDR3 is TGCAGTGCTAGTGCAACCTACTACAATGAGCAGTTCTTC. Its protein product is CSASATYYNEQFF.

The count of this clone is one. The gene calls are TRBV19 and TRBJ1-5; 7 nucleotides agree with TRBD1. Germline trimming cut 6 bases from V and 2 bases from J; bases unmatched to any gene: 13. Germline values: CDR1 LNHDA, CDR2 SQIVND (reference sequence). The CDR3 consists of 17 residues. CDR3 residues: CASSRGVTGVGNQPQHF. Written as DNA, the CDR3 is TGTGCCAGTAGCAGAGGAGTAACAGGGGTGGGCAATCAGCCCCAGCATTTT.

This clone was seen just once. The V gene is TRBV5-1, the J gene TRBJ1-1; TRBD1 agrees at 7 bases. V was clipped by 4 bases and J by 1 base; unmatched bases: 4. The CDR3 spans 14 residues. Looked up from germline, CDR1 is SGHRS and CDR2 is YFSETQ. This CDR3 reads CASSPDRWNTEAFF. The CDR3 coding sequence is TGCGCCAGCAGCCCGGACAGGTGGAACACTGAAGCTTTCTTT.

V gene TRBV12-5 combines with J gene TRBJ1-4; D is perhaps TRBD1 (6 bases). The germline V and J ends were trimmed by 6 bases and 0 bases, with 11 bases remaining between them. Germline assignment: CDR1 LGHNT and CDR2 FRNRAP. CDR3 length: 15 amino acids. CDR3 DNA sequence: TGTGCTAGTGGCCGAACAGGGTCAACTAATGAAAAACTGTTTTTT. Amino acid sequence: CASGRTGSTNEKLFF.

CDR3 nucleotides: TGCGCCAGCAGCCAAGGCCCCGGACTTGCCGGGGAGCTGTTTTTT. It encodes CASSQGPGLAGELFF. The V gene is TRBV4-3, the J gene TRBJ2-2; D possibly corresponds to TRBD2 (5 bases). The CDR3 has 15 residues. Germline values: CDR1 LGHNA, CDR2 YSLEER. V was shortened by 1 base and J by 6 bases, with 12 bases between the two germline ends.

The J gene is TRBJ2-3, the V gene TRBV4-3; 7 bases are shared with TRBD2. The CDR3 is made up of 14 amino acids. Germline CDR1 LGHNA, CDR2 YSLEER. Germline trimming cut 1 base from V and 4 bases from J; bases unmatched to any gene: 2. CDR3 region: CASSQGGSADTQYF. For the CDR3, the DNA is TGCGCCAGCAGCCAAGGCGGGAGTGCAGATACGCAGTATTTT.

CDR3 coding DNA: TGTGCCAGCAGCTTAGGGCCGGGGGGCAATCAGCCCCAGCATTTT. This encodes CASSLGPGGNQPQHF. The chain links TRBV11-2 to TRBJ1-5, with D perhaps matching TRBD1 (5 bases). Germline CDR1 SGHAT, CDR2 FQNNGV. This CDR3 has 15 residues. V lost 1 base and J 2 bases, leaving 9 bases between the germline ends.

The genes are TRBV5-1 and TRBJ2-1; 11 bases match TRBD2. CDR1 and CDR2 (germline): SGHRS, YFSETQ. The junction had 14 bases not matched to a gene; V was cut back by 3 bases and J by 6 bases. The CDR3 extends over 18 amino acids. The CDR3, as DNA: TGCGCCAGCAGCTCCTTTAAGGGTAGCGGGAGGGGAAGCAATGAGCAGTTCTTC. It is translated as CASSSFKGSGRGSNEQFF.

The chain recombines TRBV10-1 with TRBJ2-2, with a possible D match to TRBD2 (5 bases). V was clipped by 8 bases and J by 1 base, with 11 bases between them. The CDR3 has 14 amino acids. Germline lookup yields CDR1 WNHNN and CDR2 SYGVQD (reference sequence). This CDR3 is CASGWEQNTGELFF. In DNA, the CDR3 is TGCGCCAGCGGCTGGGAGCAGAACACCGGGGAGCTGTTTTTT.

V usage is TRBV4-1 and J usage is TRBJ2-1; 14 bases are shared with TRBD2. CDR1 is MGHRA, CDR2 YSYEKL, per germline. Germline trimming cut 4 bases from V and 0 bases from J; bases unmatched to any gene: 5. This CDR3 has 18 amino acids. The DNA of the CDR3 is TGCGCCAGCAGCCCTTCCGGGACTAGCGGGAGCTCCTACAATGAGCAGTTCTTC. Residues: CASSPSGTSGSSYNEQFF.

This chain joins TRBV11-2 and TRBJ2-1; weak D call: TRBD1 (6 bases). The CDR3 is made up of 15 amino acids. Trimming left V 0 bases short and J 2 bases short, with 8 bases between. Germline V gene lookup returns CDR1 SGHAT and CDR2 FQNNGV. Here the CDR3 reads CASSLEGAPYNEQFF. The DNA for the CDR3 is TGTGCCAGCAGCTTAGAGGGGGCCCCCTACAATGAGCAGTTCTTC.

The genes are TRBV3-1 (or the pseudogene TRBV3-2) and TRBJ2-7; the D gene is possibly TRBD1 (6 bases). The V end was cut by 1 base, the J end by 0 bases, with 10 bases between. Per the germline V gene, CDR1 is LGHDT and CDR2 is YNNKEL (reference sequence). The CDR3 has 15 amino acids. The CDR3 sequence: CASSQVQGGSYEQYF. The CDR3 DNA is TGTGCCAGCAGCCAAGTGCAAGGGGGCTCCTACGAGCAGTACTTC.

The table lists this clone with a count of one. The rearrangement joins TRBV30 to TRBJ1-2; D gene unclear. This CDR3 has 13 amino acids. Germline CDR1 reads GTSNPN; CDR2 reads SVGIG (reference sequence). V was clipped by 3 bases and J by 1 base, with 9 bases between them. This chain's CDR3 is CAWSAGYNYGYTF. The DNA for the CDR3 is TGTGCCTGGAGCGCAGGCTATAACTATGGCTACACCTTC.

In its sample, this clone was seen once. The genes are TRBV5-1 and TRBJ1-1; D may be TRBD1 (6 bases). The V end was cut by 2 bases, the J end by 1 base, with 9 bases between. The CDR3 has 14 residues. The germline gives CDR1 SGHRS, CDR2 YFSETQ. The CDR3 nucleotides read TGCGCCAGCAGCTTCGGGGGGCCGAACACTGAAGCTTTCTTT. Translated: CASSFGGPNTEAFF.

This clone appeared once. The chain couples TRBV6-4 to TRBJ2-2, with unresolved D. The length of the CDR3 is 13 residues. V was shortened by 4 bases and J by 1 base, with 4 bases between the two germline ends. In germline, CDR1 is MRHNA, CDR2 SNTAGT. The CDR3 is CASSAGNTGELFF. CDR3 nucleotide sequence: TGTGCCAGCAGTGCAGGGAACACCGGGGAGCTGTTTTTT.

The chain has TRBV5-1 and TRBJ2-7; 12 bases line up with TRBD2. The CDR3 spans 15 residues. CDR1 and CDR2 from the germline V gene are SGHRS and YFSETQ. V was pared by 4 bases and J by 3 bases, with 5 bases of the junction left unmatched. The chain's CDR3 is CASSPRTSGVYEQYF. CDR3 nucleotide sequence: TGCGCCAGCAGCCCGCGGACTAGCGGGGTCTACGAGCAGTACTTC.